The next 18 T cell receptor beta chains were all read from a single sample in a study of shared clonotypes between healthy human individuals. The repertoire was sequenced with immunoSEQ multiplex PCR; TCRdb's copy has only in-frame clones and lacks some. The table lists more than 1 million clones, around 78% of them singletons. The sequencing input was memory CD4+ T cells from PBMCs. Subset given: CD45RA-negative fraction. The receptor source for this set is a man between 18 and 29 years old in good health. Some clones in this sample may be carry-over from other donors' samples.

J is TRBJ1-5 and V is TRBV27; the D is unclear. This CDR3 contains 13 residues. Per germline, CDR1 MNHEY and CDR2 SMNVEV (reference sequence). V lost 6 bases to trimming and J lost 5 bases, with 11 bases between them. The CDR3 bases are TGTGCCAGCAGCCTAAGTCGGGATCAGCCCCAGCATTTT. As protein: CASSLSRDQPQHF.

The rearrangement links TRBV7-8 to TRBJ1-5; weak D call: TRBD1 (5 bases). This CDR3 comprises 14 residues. From germline, CDR1 is SGHVS and CDR2 FQNEAQ. Trimming stripped 2 bases from V and 8 bases from J, with 13 bases between. The CDR3 spells CASSLMAAGEPQHF. CDR3 bases: TGTGCCAGCAGCTTAATGGCGGCGGGGGAGCCCCAGCATTTT. The full variable domain, rest sourced from reference TRBV7-8 and TRBJ1-5, is GAGVSQSPRYKVAKRGQDVALRCDPISGHVSLFWYQQALGQGPEFLTYFQNEAQLDKSGLPSDRFFAERPEGSVSTLKIQRTQQEDSAVYLCASSLMAAGEPQHFGDGTRLSIL.

This sequence joins TRBV18 and TRBJ2-7, with a tentative D call TRBD1 (6 bases). The CDR3 length is 14 residues. V was shortened by 6 bases and J by 7 bases, with 19 bases between the two germline ends. Looked up from germline, CDR1 is KGHSH and CDR2 is LQKENI. The chain's CDR3 is CASSQGTPGGEQYF. The CDR3 DNA is TGTGCCAGCTCTCAAGGGACACCCGGCGGAGAGCAGTACTTC.

About this clone itself: The sample contains more than one DNA sequence encoding this CDR3. The chain uses TRBV6-5 and TRBJ2-7; tentative D call: TRBD1 (5 bases). CDR3 size: 14 residues. The V gene's germline CDR1 is MNHEY and CDR2 SVGAGI. The V end lost 3 bases, the J end lost 1 base, and 10 bases lay between the germline ends. The DNA for the CDR3 is TGTGCCAGCAGTTATCGCGACAGATCCTACGAGCAGTACTTC. Its protein product is CASSYRDRSYEQYF.

This clone has a count of ten or more. The chain is built from TRBV5-8 and TRBJ2-5; TRBD1 agrees at 7 bases. There are 14 residues in the CDR3. The V and J ends lost 4 bases and 4 bases, in that order; junction bases with no gene match: 7. The germline V gene has CDR1 SGHTS and CDR2 YDEGEE. CDR3 bases: TGTGCCAGCAGCCCTAGACAGGGTAGAGAGACCCAGTACTTC. Translation gives CASSPRQGRETQYF.

This chain connects TRBV5-1 to TRBJ2-7; D is unclear. Germline CDR1 SGHRS, CDR2 YFSETQ. This CDR3 contains 14 residues. Trimming removed 0 bases at V and 2 bases at J, with 9 bases between. The CDR3 bases are TGCGCCAGCAGCTTGGTCGGGTTCCCCTACGAGCAGTACTTC. Residues: CASSLVGFPYEQYF. Supplemented by reference TRBV5-1 and TRBJ2-7, the full variable domain reads KAGVTQTPRYLIKTRGQQVTLSCSPISGHRSVSWYQQTPGQGLQFLFEYFSETQRNKGNFPGRFSGRQFSNSRSEMNVSTLELGDSALYLCASSLVGFPYEQYFGPGTRLTVT.

The chain carries TRBV6-1 and TRBJ1-5; D not resolved. V lost 11 bases to trimming and J lost 3 bases, with 2 bases between them. The CDR3 length is 9 residues. Germline V gene lookup returns CDR1 MNHNS and CDR2 SASEGT. This CDR3 is CAPNQPQHF. The CDR3, as DNA: TGTGCCCCCAATCAGCCCCAGCATTTT.

This CDR3 is CASSDHSADSGNTIYF. For the CDR3, the DNA is TGTGCCAGCAGTGACCATTCGGCAGACTCTGGAAACACCATATATTTT. The genes are TRBV25-1 and TRBJ1-3; the D is unclear. Germline assignment: CDR1 MGHDK and CDR2 SYGVNS. V lost 3 bases and J 0 bases, leaving 12 bases between the germline ends. The CDR3 covers 16 residues.

This rearrangement joins TRBV10-3 to TRBJ2-1, with 12 nucleotides matching TRBD2. This CDR3 comprises 17 residues. The germline CDR1 and CDR2 sequences are ENHRY and SYGVKD. The ends lost 3 bases at V and 7 bases at J; junction bases unmatched: 10. In DNA, the CDR3 is TGTGCCATCAGTGACCCCTCACTAGCGGGAGGTTCTAATGAGCAGTTCTTC. Protein sequence: CAISDPSLAGGSNEQFF.

Comment on this clone: Relative to the germline gene, one junction end is altered; a read error may explain this. The chain is built from TRBV6-4 and TRBJ2-6; 8 positions agree with TRBD2. The CDR3 runs 15 residues. In germline, CDR1 is MRHNA, CDR2 SNTAGT. The CDR3 nucleotides read TGTGCCAGCGCAGCGGGAGCTGCTGGGGCCAACGTCCCGACTTTC. Its protein product is CASAAGAAGANVPTF.

This chain links TRBV7-2 with TRBJ2-1; D not certain. Germline V gene data show CDR1 as SGHTA and CDR2 as FQGNSA. This CDR3 region has 11 residues. The ends were cut back, 7 bases at V and 6 bases at J, with 7 bases in the middle. The CDR3 sequence is CASTRANEQFF. The CDR3 coding sequence is TGTGCCAGCACTAGGGCCAATGAGCAGTTCTTC.

The CDR3 sequence is CASSLEGGWTDTQYF. The CDR3 DNA reads TGTGCCAGCAGTTTAGAGGGTGGTTGGACAGATACGCAGTATTTT. This chain connects TRBV27 to TRBJ2-3, with D maybe TRBD2 (5 bases). Per germline, CDR1 MNHEY and CDR2 SMNVEV (reference sequence). The CDR3 totals 15 residues. V was cut by 2 bases and J by 3 bases, with 12 bases left in between.

The rearrangement joins TRBV30 to TRBJ2-7; D tentatively fits TRBD1 or TRBD2 (5 bases each). The germline V gene has CDR1 GTSNPN and CDR2 SVGIG (reference sequence). Trimming removed 5 bases from V and 2 bases from J, with 16 bases in between. The CDR3 is 14 amino acids. Here the CDR3 reads CAWRYPWGTYEQYF. DNA of the CDR3: TGTGCCTGGCGTTACCCATGGGGGACCTACGAGCAGTACTTC.

About this clone itself: Other DNA sequences within the sample encode an identical CDR3. The chain has TRBV5-4 and TRBJ1-3; D is unresolved. The CDR3 covers 13 residues. The V gene lost 0 bases and the J gene lost 7 bases, with 8 bases spanning the gap. Germline V CDR1 and CDR2: SGHNT, YYREEE (reference sequence). CDR3 DNA: TGTGCCAGCAGCTTGGTGGGTGGGAACACCATATATTTT. Amino acids: CASSLVGGNTIYF.

The chain uses TRBV10-3 and TRBJ2-7; 10 positions match TRBD2. The ends lost 4 bases at V and 6 bases at J; junction bases unmatched: 15. The germline gives CDR1 ENHRY, CDR2 SYGVKD. The CDR3 runs 17 residues. The CDR3 sequence is CAISASSGRRTTLEQYF. In DNA, the CDR3 is TGTGCCATCAGTGCGAGTAGCGGGAGGCGAACCACCCTCGAGCAGTACTTC.

The chain is built from TRBV7-9 and TRBJ2-5, with 14 bases fitting TRBD2. Germline V gives CDR1 SEHNR, CDR2 FQNEAQ (reference sequence). J gave up 3 bases and V 7 bases, and 4 bases lay outside the gene matches. CDR3 length equals 15 residues. The CDR3 nucleotides are TGTGCCAGCACCCCGGGACTAGCGGGGGAAGAGACCCAGTACTTC. It yields the protein CASTPGLAGEETQYF.

The V and J genes are TRBV18 and TRBJ2-7, with TRBD1 matching 8 bases. The CDR3 totals 15 residues. The J segment lost 2 bases and the V segment lost 3 bases, leaving 6 bases of the junction unmatched. Germline values: CDR1 KGHSH, CDR2 LQKENI. CDR3: CASSPGTGVTYEQYF. DNA of the CDR3: TGTGCCAGCTCACCCGGGACAGGAGTAACCTACGAGCAGTACTTC.

Notes on this clone: This CDR3 is also generated by other DNA sequences in the sample. Here the CDR3 DNA reads TGCGCCAGCAGCTTGGAGGGGAGCTCCTACGAGCAGTACTTC. Residues: CASSLEGSSYEQYF. This chain uses TRBV5-1 with TRBJ2-7; D possibly uses TRBD1 or TRBD2 (5 bases each). Trimming removed 0 bases from V and 0 bases from J, with 7 bases in between. There are 14 residues in the CDR3. Germline assignment: CDR1 SGHRS and CDR2 YFSETQ.